The clone carrying this TCR beta chain was recorded many times. The target antigen is unknown. Stated time point: newly diagnosed GD, antithyroid drugs for less than 3 months. The TCR library was made from RNA that had been extracted from PBMCs in TRIzol. Trimming left V 8 bases short and J 1 base short, with 16 bases between. Germline V gene lookup returns CDR1 SNHLY and CDR2 FYNNEI. The CDR3 spans 15 residues. These data are taken from a study of regulatory T cells in long-lasting Graves disease. Points from the study as a whole: Whereas new patients shared about 980 public clonotypes, persistent patients shared more, at about 3,000.

With iRepertoire HTBI primers and Arm-PCR of CDR3 regions, TCR beta libraries were built. Each CDR3 protein is one row after TCRdb ran MiXCR on the multiplex PCR reads. The table has 350,000 to 400,000 distinct CDR3 sequences, 15% to 20% seen once; the top ten hold 20%. This sample was shared with a second study, whose subject was T cells in Graves' hyperthyroidism and ophthalmopathy.

V is TRBV2 and J is TRBJ2-3, with D perhaps matching TRBD2 (6 bases). The sequence came from a woman in her late teens or twenties with Graves disease. The source material was peripheral blood mononuclear cells (PBMCs), sampled at new diagnosis, from a patient treated with antithyroid drugs. CDR3 protein: CASLSSGWGTDTQYF. CDR3 nucleotide sequence: TGTGCCAGCCTGTCGAGCGGGTGGGGCACAGATACGCAGTATTTT.